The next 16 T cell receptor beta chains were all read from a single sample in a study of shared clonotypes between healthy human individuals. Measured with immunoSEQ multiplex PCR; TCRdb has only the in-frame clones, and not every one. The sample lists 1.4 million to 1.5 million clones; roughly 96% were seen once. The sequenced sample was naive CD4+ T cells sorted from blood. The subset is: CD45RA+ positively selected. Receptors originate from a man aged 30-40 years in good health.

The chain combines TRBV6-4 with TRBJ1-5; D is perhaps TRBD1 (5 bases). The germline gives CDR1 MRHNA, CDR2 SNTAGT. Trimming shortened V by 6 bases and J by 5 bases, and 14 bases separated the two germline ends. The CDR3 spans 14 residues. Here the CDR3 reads CASRKGVGDQPQHF. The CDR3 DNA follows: TGTGCCAGCAGAAAAGGGGTGGGGGATCAGCCCCAGCATTTT.

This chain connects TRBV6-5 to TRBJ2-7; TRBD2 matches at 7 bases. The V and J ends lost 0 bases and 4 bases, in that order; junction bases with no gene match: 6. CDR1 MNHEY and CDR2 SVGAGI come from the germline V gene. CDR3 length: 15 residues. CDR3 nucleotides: TGTGCCAGCAGTTACTCGAGACTAGCATCGTACGAGCAGTACTTC. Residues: CASSYSRLASYEQYF.

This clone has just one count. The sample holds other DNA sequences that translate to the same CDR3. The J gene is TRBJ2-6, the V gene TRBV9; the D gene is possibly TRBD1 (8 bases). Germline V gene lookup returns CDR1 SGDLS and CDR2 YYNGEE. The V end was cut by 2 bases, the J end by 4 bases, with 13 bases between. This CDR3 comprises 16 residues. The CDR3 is CASSVTGGAGANVLTF. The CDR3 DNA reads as TGTGCCAGCAGCGTTACAGGGGGGGCCGGGGCCAACGTCCTGACTTTC.

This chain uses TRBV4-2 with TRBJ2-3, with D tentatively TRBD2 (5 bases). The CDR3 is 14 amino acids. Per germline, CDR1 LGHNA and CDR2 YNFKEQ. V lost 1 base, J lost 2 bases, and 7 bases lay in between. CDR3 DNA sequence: TGTGCCAGCAGCCAAGCCGGGGACACAGATACGCAGTATTTT. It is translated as CASSQAGDTDTQYF.

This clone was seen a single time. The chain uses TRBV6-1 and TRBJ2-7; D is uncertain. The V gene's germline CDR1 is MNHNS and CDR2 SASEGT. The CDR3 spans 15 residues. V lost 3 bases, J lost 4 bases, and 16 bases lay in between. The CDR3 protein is CASSESGLRVYEQYF. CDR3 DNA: TGTGCCAGCAGTGAGTCCGGCCTAAGGGTGTACGAGCAGTACTTC.

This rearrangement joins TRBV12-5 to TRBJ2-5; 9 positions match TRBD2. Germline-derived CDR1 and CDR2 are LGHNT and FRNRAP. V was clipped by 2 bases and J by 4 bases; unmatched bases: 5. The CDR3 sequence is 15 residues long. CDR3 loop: CASGLLSGGRETQYF. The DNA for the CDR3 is TGTGCTAGTGGTTTGCTTAGCGGGGGTCGAGAGACCCAGTACTTC.

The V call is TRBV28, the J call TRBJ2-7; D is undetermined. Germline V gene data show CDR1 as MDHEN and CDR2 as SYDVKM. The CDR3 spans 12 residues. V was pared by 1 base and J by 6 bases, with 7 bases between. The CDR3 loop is CASSLFRLEQYF. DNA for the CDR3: TGTGCCAGCAGTTTATTCCGGCTCGAGCAGTACTTC.

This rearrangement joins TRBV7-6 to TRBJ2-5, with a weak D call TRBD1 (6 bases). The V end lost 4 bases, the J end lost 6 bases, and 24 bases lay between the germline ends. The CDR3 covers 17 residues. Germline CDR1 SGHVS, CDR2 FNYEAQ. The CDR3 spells CASSYPPSDRLFKTQYF. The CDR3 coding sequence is TGTGCCAGCAGCTATCCGCCCTCCGACAGGTTGTTTAAGACCCAGTACTTC.

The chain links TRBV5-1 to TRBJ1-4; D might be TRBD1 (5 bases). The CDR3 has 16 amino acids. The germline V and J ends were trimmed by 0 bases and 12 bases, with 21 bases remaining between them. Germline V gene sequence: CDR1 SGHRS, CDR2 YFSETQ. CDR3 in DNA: TGCGCCAGCAGCTTGGCCGTCCGGTCTGGGGGATCGGAACTGTTTTTT. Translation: CASSLAVRSGGSELFF.

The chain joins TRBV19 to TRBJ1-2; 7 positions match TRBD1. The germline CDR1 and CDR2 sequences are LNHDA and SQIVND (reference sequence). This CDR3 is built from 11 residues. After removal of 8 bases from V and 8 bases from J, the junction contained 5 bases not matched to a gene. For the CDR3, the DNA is TGTGCCAGTCGGACAGGCGAGGGCTACACCTTC. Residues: CASRTGEGYTF.

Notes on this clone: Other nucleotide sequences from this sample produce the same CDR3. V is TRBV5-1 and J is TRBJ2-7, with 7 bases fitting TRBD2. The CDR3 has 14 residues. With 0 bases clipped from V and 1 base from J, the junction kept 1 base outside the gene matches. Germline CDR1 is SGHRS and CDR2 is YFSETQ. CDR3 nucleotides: TGCGCCAGCAGCTTGGGCGGGAGTTCCTACGAGCAGTACTTC. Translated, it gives CASSLGGSSYEQYF. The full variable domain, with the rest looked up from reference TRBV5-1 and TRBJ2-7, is KAGVTQTPRYLIKTRGQQVTLSCSPISGHRSVSWYQQTPGQGLQFLFEYFSETQRNKGNFPGRFSGRQFSNSRSEMNVSTLELGDSALYLCASSLGGSSYEQYFGPGTRLTVT.

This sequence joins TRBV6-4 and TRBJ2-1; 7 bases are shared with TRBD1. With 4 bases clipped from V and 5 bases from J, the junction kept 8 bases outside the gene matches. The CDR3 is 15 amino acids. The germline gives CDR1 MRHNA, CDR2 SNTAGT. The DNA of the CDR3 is TGTGCCAGCAGTGCTATACAGGGGCACCACAATGAGCAGTTCTTC. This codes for CASSAIQGHHNEQFF.

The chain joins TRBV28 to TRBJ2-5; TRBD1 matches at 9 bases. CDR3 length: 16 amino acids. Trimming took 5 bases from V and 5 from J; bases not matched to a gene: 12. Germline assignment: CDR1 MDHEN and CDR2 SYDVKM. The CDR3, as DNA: TGTGCCAGCAGTGGAACGGACAGGGGTAGGGGGGAGACCCAGTACTTC. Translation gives CASSGTDRGRGETQYF.

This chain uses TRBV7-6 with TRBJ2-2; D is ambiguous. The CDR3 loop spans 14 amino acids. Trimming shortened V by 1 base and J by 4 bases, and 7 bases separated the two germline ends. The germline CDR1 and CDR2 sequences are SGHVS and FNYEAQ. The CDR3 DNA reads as TGTGCCAGCAGCTTAGAAGTCGGCACCGGGGAGCTGTTTTTT. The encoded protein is CASSLEVGTGELFF.

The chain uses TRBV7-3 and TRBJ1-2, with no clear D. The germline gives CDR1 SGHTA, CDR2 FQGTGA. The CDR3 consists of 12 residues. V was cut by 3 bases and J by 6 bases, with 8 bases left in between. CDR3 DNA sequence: TGTGCCAGCAGCTTCGATGGCGATGGCTACACCTTC. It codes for CASSFDGDGYTF.

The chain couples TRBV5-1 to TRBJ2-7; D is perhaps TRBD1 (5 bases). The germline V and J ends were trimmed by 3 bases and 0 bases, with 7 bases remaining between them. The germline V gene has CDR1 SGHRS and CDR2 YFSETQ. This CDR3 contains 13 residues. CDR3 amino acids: CASSSDISYEQYF. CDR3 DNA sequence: TGCGCCAGCAGCTCGGACATCTCCTACGAGCAGTACTTC.